This T cell receptor (beta chain) was captured in a study of blood T cells in healthy people across ages. Regarding the study as a whole: Per million T cells, the diversity of TCR beta decreased roughly linearly as age advanced.

Worth noting for this clonotype: Its target is not known.

The use of a sample-barcoded 5' primer and a J-beta primer mix characterized a second PCR of about 7 to 12 cycles. Each CDR3 protein is one row after TCRdb ran MiXCR on the 5' RACE reads. The table has hundreds of thousands of distinct CDR3 sequences, about 50% seen once. Each sample yielded at least 5.5 micrograms of PBMC total RNA. V lost 3 bases and J lost 3, with 9 bases in between. Germline lookup yields CDR1 DFQATT and CDR2 SNEGSKA (reference sequence). The CDR3 is 12 amino acids. The chain employs TRBV20-1 and TRBJ2-7; D is perhaps TRBD1 (6 bases). This receptor was obtained from a woman aged 80 or over in good health. Sequencing was performed on blood. DNA of the CDR3: TGCAGTGCTAGGGACAGCTTCTACGAGCAGTACTTC. Protein sequence: CSARDSFYEQYF.